This TCR beta chain was identified during a study of cytomegalovirus exposure and HLA in healthy donors. Study-level points and caveats: Subsequent analysis revealed that first-cohort TCR clusters tended to co-occur in the 100 to 150 validation repertoires. A list of more than 150 TCR beta chains associated with cytomegalovirus was given.

Notes on this clone: Its antigen remains unknown.

Clones were read by immunoSEQ multiplex PCR, and TCRdb kept only the in-frame ones, dropping some. The table records about 260,000 clones, around 90% of them present only once. The CDR3 runs to 14 residues. Trimming took off 4 bases at V and 6 bases at J, with 13 bases between the two ends. Looked up from germline, CDR1 is SGHDT and CDR2 is YYEEEE. This clonotype was sampled from a woman aged 30 to 39 in good health and CMV-seronegative. Sequenced material: PBMCs. The chain combines TRBV5-6 with TRBJ1-4; a possible D gene is TRBD1 (5 bases). The DNA for the CDR3 is TGTGCCAGCAGCAACTCTGGGGCGGATGAAAAACTGTTTTTT. Amino acids: CASSNSGADEKLFF.